This entry is about one TCR beta chain. There are a few counts of this clonotype. The antigen it recognizes is unknown. One base away there is no much larger clone; base qualities are not given. Libraries were built with PCR. For sequencing, an Illumina HiSeq 4000 was employed. Bulk TCR libraries were generated as previously described, with the TCR primers listed in Table S5 used. The Qiagen AllPrep DNA/RNA kit was used to purify total RNA. Before analysis, reads from multiple sequencing runs of the same library were pooled. Turning to the authors' computational methods: Reads were retained only if an exact TCR constant sequence was present, and the retained reads were trimmed to 150 nt and grouped according to their 12-nt molecular barcodes. Reads within each barcode group were sub-clustered using a 15% Levenshtein threshold, and quality-weighted consensus sequences were constructed for each RNA molecule. Non-functional sequences were removed, as were lower-count sequences one edit away from another. Barcode sub-clusters with fewer than 20% of the maximum read count were removed, based on fitting two negative binomial distributions. The public reads were quality trimmed at Q25 with fastp and then assembled into clones with MiXCR by TCRdb, keeping productive beta chains. Here each entry gathers all rows of one CDR3 protein and keeps the most common genes and DNA. For this entry, the V and J calls and clone size follow TCRdb and not the study's own pipeline. In all, the sample holds about 300,000 distinct CDR3 sequences, and 20% to 25% of those were seen once. The top ten clones comprise roughly 0.86% of the sample.

Libraries of naive CD8 T cells were built from approximately 20,000 to 1,000,000 sorted cells, with 10%, 30% or 50% of the purified RNA used. On a BD FACSAria II, naive CD8 T cells were FACS-sorted as CD8+CD4-CCR7+CD45RA+ and collected into RLT Plus buffer. To test detection sensitivity, Jurkat RNA equal to around 11 TCR copies was added to samples of about 17,000-1,100,000 naive CD8 T cells. Enrichment of CD8 T cells was done with RosetteSep CD8+ T Cell Enrichment Cocktail plus Ficoll-Paque, and ACK red cell lysis came afterward. Trimming takes 0 bases off V and 4 bases off J; junction bases not matched to a gene: 9. The cysteine opens and the phenylalanine closes a CDR3 of 16 amino acids. Here the CDR3 DNA is all that survives: 48 bases in frame from base 1. For CDR1 and CDR2, the germline V gene lists SGDLS and YYNGEE. These data come from a study of molecular identifiers for immune sequencing clone quantification (dated by TCRdb to between 2018 and 2020). Notes on the research overall: For a replicate experiment, the RNA from either 20,000 or 100,000 naive CD8 T cells was divided into five aliquots, and four of those aliquots went on to sequencing. This methods study used CD8 T cells to benchmark TCR RNA copy counting and molecular-identifier clustering-based TCR repertoire sequencing (MIDCIRS). What the authors observed across the whole study: The naive libraries included spiked-in Jurkat TCR RNA (10 copies' worth), and this Jurkat TCR RNA is not part of the donor repertoire. When barcode sub-clustering was left out, chimeric consensus sequences inflated TCR diversity, with chimeras reaching as high as 47%. In CMV-specific effector cells, clones with more than 20 RNA copies contained over 99% of molecules, whereas in naive cells such clones contained under 1% of molecules. About 3 recovered TCR RNA copies per cell were obtained by modeling, versus about ten by digital PCR, implying a capture efficiency of roughly 32%. Identical TCR molecules sharing a barcode could cause highly expanded clone sizes to be underestimated. Spiked-in Jurkat TCR RNA equal to a single cell's worth was reported to be detectable even within 1,100,000 naive CD8 T cells.

The TCR originated in a human donor in good health. Some libraries in this study had Jurkat cell RNA spiked in. The rearrangement joined TRBV9 to TRBJ2-5; TRBD2 agrees with 7 junctional bases. Sequencing used naive CD8+ T cells from blood, with Jurkat cell RNA spiked in. The sample's cell subset or site label is to be understood as: FACS-sorted CD8+CD4-CCR7+CD45RA+ naive T cells. The DNA sequence is given as TGTGCCAGCAGCGTAGATGCGGGAGAATTTGGAGAGACCCAGTACTTC. Translated, this is CASSVDAGEFGETQYF.